The 21 T cell receptor beta chains in this list originate from one sample, sequenced in a study of human T cells and chemical hapten exposure. TCRdb re-derived calls from the RACE reads in MiXCR, one entry per CDR3 protein. Of approximately 260,000 distinct CDR3 sequences in the sample, approximately 8.4% were seen once. Time point here: pre-sensitization, week 0. This sample's treatment: therapeutic diphenylcyclopropenone sensitization with weekly scalp DPC. The sample here was whole blood, taken in connection with sensitization to the hapten diphenylcyclopropenone (DPC). These receptors were collected from a woman aged 35 to 49 with alopecia areata. Some clones in this sample may be carry-over from other donors' samples.

This clonotype was detected a few times. This rearrangement joins TRBV12-3 or TRBV12-4 to TRBJ1-1, with D unclear. V was pared by 6 bases and J by 6 bases, with 11 bases between. The CDR3 is 12 amino acids. The CDR3, as DNA: TGTGCCAGCAGCTTCCCAGGAGCTGAAGCTTTCTTT. Translation: CASSFPGAEAFF.

The chain is built from TRBV6-2 or TRBV6-3 and TRBJ1-5; weak D call: TRBD1 (6 bases). V lost 6 bases, J lost 5 bases, and 17 bases lay in between. The CDR3 loop spans 15 amino acids. The germline V gene has CDR1 MNHEY and CDR2 SVGEGT. CDR3 nucleotide sequence: TGTGCCAGCAGCAAGGGGGGTGGAGTCCATCAGCCCCAGCATTTT. Protein product: CASSKGGGVHQPQHF.

This clonotype came up many times. The chain recombines TRBV28 with TRBJ2-7; a weak D match, TRBD2 (6 bases). V was trimmed by 3 bases and J by 3 bases, leaving 9 bases between them. Germline V gene lookup returns CDR1 MDHEN and CDR2 SYDVKM. The length of the CDR3 is 13 residues. DNA of the CDR3: TGTGCCAGCAGTTTGGGCGGGGACTACGAGCAGTACTTC. Residues: CASSLGGDYEQYF.

In this sample, this clonotype turned up a few times. The chain couples TRBV7-9 to TRBJ2-1, with D perhaps matching TRBD2 (5 bases). This CDR3 has 15 residues. The germline CDR1 and CDR2 sequences are SEHNR and FQNEAQ (reference sequence). With 5 bases removed from V and 5 bases from J, the gap between germline ends came to 16 bases. The CDR3 DNA sequence: TGTGCCAGCAGCCCAGGACTGGTCCCGGACAATGAGCAGTTCTTC. Protein: CASSPGLVPDNEQFF.

This clonotype was counted a few times. The chain couples TRBV5-1 to TRBJ1-2, with no clear D. Between the trimmed V and J ends, which lost 3 bases and 3 bases, there was a span of 15 bases. The CDR3 is 15 amino acids. Germline V lookup: CDR1 SGHRS, CDR2 YFSETQ. CDR3 amino acids: CASSSGSAKDYGYTF. Here the CDR3 DNA reads TGCGCCAGCAGCTCCGGTTCCGCAAAAGACTATGGCTACACCTTC.

V is TRBV7-2 and J is TRBJ2-7; D not certain. The CDR3 length is 15 residues. V shed 4 bases and J shed 0 bases, with 13 bases lying between them. CDR1 and CDR2 (germline): SGHTA, FQGNSA. The DNA of the CDR3 is TGTGCCAGCAGCTCGTCGGCAATTAGCTCCTACGAGCAGTACTTC. Translating gives CASSSSAISSYEQYF.

The chain uses TRBV27 and TRBJ2-7; 8 bases are shared with TRBD1. Per the germline V gene, CDR1 is MNHEY and CDR2 is SMNVEV (reference sequence). The V gene end was trimmed by 5 bases and the J gene end by 3 bases; junction bases not matched to a gene: 9. The CDR3 sequence is 15 residues long. The CDR3 DNA follows: TGTGCCAGCAGTCTCCCCGACAGGGGTCTCTACGAGCAGTACTTC. Protein: CASSLPDRGLYEQYF.

This clonotype was seen a few times. V usage is TRBV20-1 and J usage is TRBJ1-2, with 8 bases that match TRBD1. The germline V gene has CDR1 DFQATT and CDR2 SNEGSKA (reference sequence). The CDR3 totals 11 residues. J gave up 8 bases and V 5 bases, and 4 bases lay outside the gene matches. DNA of the CDR3: TGCAGTGCTTGGACAGGGTACGGCTACACCTTC. Its translation: CSAWTGYGYTF.

This clonotype was seen only a few times. This rearrangement joins TRBV2 to TRBJ2-7, with D perhaps TRBD2 (5 bases). The CDR3 is made up of 13 amino acids. The V and J ends lost 7 bases and 3 bases respectively, with 13 bases between them. CDR1 SNHLY and CDR2 FYNNEI come from the germline V gene. The DNA for the CDR3 is TGTGCCAGCATGCCAGCGGTCCTCTACGAGCAGTACTTC. It codes for CASMPAVLYEQYF.

This clonotype was counted at least ten times. This chain connects TRBV7-9 to TRBJ2-1; 13 positions agree with TRBD2. Germline CDR1 reads SEHNR; CDR2 reads FQNEAQ (reference sequence). J lost 6 bases, V lost 3 bases, and 2 bases had no gene match. The CDR3 is 15 amino acids. The CDR3 nucleotides read TGTGCCAGCAGCTTCGGGACTAGCGGGACCAATGAGCAGTTCTTC. This codes for CASSFGTSGTNEQFF.

This clonotype was detected many times. The chain carries TRBV6-5 and TRBJ1-2; D ambiguous. This CDR3 contains 13 residues. The germline V gene has CDR1 MNHEY and CDR2 SVGAGI. Trimming pared 6 bases from V and 4 bases from J, leaving 12 bases between. The CDR3 reads CASSPGASYGYTF. CDR3 DNA sequence: TGTGCCAGCAGCCCAGGAGCCTCCTATGGCTACACCTTC.

This clonotype was counted only a few times. The chain couples TRBV20-1 to TRBJ2-5; D possibly corresponds to TRBD1 (6 bases). Between the trimmed V and J ends, which lost 1 base and 0 bases, there was a span of 12 bases. The CDR3 totals 15 residues. Germline V CDR1 and CDR2: DFQATT, SNEGSKA (reference sequence). CDR3: CSARAPQGNQETQYF. CDR3 bases: TGCAGTGCTAGAGCCCCACAGGGTAACCAAGAGACCCAGTACTTC.

Comment on this clonotype: A junction boundary mismatches the germline segment, possibly from a read error. The rearrangement joins TRBV7-7 to TRBJ2-5; no clear D. Germline CDR1 is SSHAT and CDR2 is FNYEAQ (reference sequence). The CDR3 is made up of 16 amino acids. The CDR3 DNA is TGTGCTAGCAGCTTAGGACCAGCCCCCGGGCAAGAGACCCAGTACTTC. It is translated as CASSLGPAPGQETQYF.

The chain recombines TRBV24-1 with TRBJ2-1; D is ambiguous. V lost 4 bases to trimming and J lost 8 bases, with 14 bases between them. CDR1 is KGHDR, CDR2 SFDVKD, per germline. The CDR3 has 14 amino acids. The CDR3 DNA follows: TGTGCCACCAGTGACTACGGATCTGGACATGAGCAGTTCTTC. As protein: CATSDYGSGHEQFF.

J is TRBJ2-7 and V is TRBV29-1; no definite D call. V was pared by 7 bases and J by 0 bases, with 22 bases between. The CDR3 has 16 amino acids. Germline V lookup: CDR1 SQVTM, CDR2 ANQGSEA. CDR3 loop: CSGLFLRPSGSYEQYF. CDR3 DNA sequence: TGCAGCGGCCTTTTCCTGCGACCCTCTGGCTCCTACGAGCAGTACTTC.

This clonotype has only one observation. The V call is TRBV10-3, the J call TRBJ2-7; possible D gene TRBD1, 6 bases. The length of the CDR3 is 16 residues. V was shortened by 2 bases and J by 2 bases, with 16 bases between the two germline ends. Germline loops: CDR1 ENHRY, CDR2 SYGVKD. Here the CDR3 reads CAISERSGTFAYEQYF. The DNA for the CDR3 is TGTGCCATCAGTGAGCGTTCCGGGACATTCGCCTACGAGCAGTACTTC.

The chain links TRBV5-5 to TRBJ2-3, with D perhaps TRBD2 (6 bases). This CDR3 is 15 amino acids long. Germline CDR1 is SGHKS and CDR2 is YYEKEE (reference sequence). Trimming took 3 bases from V and 1 from J, leaving 12 bases between them. CDR3 in amino acids: CASSSRDSCTDTQYF. The CDR3 DNA reads TGTGCCAGCAGCTCCCGGGACTCGTGCACAGATACGCAGTATTTT.

J is TRBJ2-7 and V is TRBV7-6, with D unresolved. V gave up 4 bases and J gave up 2 bases, with 9 bases separating them. CDR3 length: 13 amino acids. CDR1 SGHVS and CDR2 FNYEAQ come from the germline V gene. CDR3 in DNA: TGTGCCAGCAGCTACGCCGTGACCTACGAGCAGTACTTC. Protein: CASSYAVTYEQYF.

The J gene is TRBJ2-5, the V gene TRBV24-1, with 7 bases that match TRBD2. CDR1 and CDR2 from the germline V gene are KGHDR and SFDVKD. After removal of 4 bases from V and 9 bases from J, the junction contained 7 bases not matched to a gene. CDR3 length: 13 residues. The CDR3 DNA sequence: TGTGCCACCAGTGAAGGCGGGAGCTGGGCCCAGTACTTC. Protein product: CATSEGGSWAQYF.

This chain uses TRBV6-6 with TRBJ2-5, with TRBD2 matching 7 bases. The junction had 8 bases not matched to a gene; V was cut back by 5 bases and J by 2 bases. Looked up from germline, CDR1 is MNHNY and CDR2 is SVGAGI (reference sequence). The CDR3 has 15 amino acids. As DNA, the CDR3 is TGTGCCAGCAGTCATAGCCGGACTAGTCAAGAGACCCAGTACTTC. This sequence encodes CASSHSRTSQETQYF.

This rearrangement joins TRBV5-1 to TRBJ2-4; TRBD1 might be the D (7 bases). Per the germline V gene, CDR1 is SGHRS and CDR2 is YFSETQ. This CDR3 is 18 amino acids long. The germline V and J ends were trimmed by 4 bases and 0 bases, with 20 bases remaining between them. CDR3 sequence (DNA): TGCGCCAGCAGCGTAACGACAGGGACTTATATAGCCAAAAACATTCAGTACTTC. Protein product: CASSVTTGTYIAKNIQYF.